This TCR beta chain was recorded in a study of T cell changes during pregnancy in multiple sclerosis. Only in-frame clones appear in the TCRdb table, and some are missing; sequencing was by immunoSEQ multiplex PCR. The sample holds nearly 110,000 clones; roughly 89% are singletons and the top ten take roughly 1.5%. Between the trimmed V and J ends, which lost 6 bases and 4 bases, there was a span of 13 bases. The CDR3 totals 14 residues. CDR1 and CDR2 (germline): MNHEY, SMNVEV (reference sequence). Specimen: peripheral blood, collected before pregnancy. This receptor was taken from a female donor with multiple sclerosis, enrolled in a pregnancy study. This sequence joins TRBV27 and TRBJ1-5; no firm D call. The CDR3 protein is CASSPRGWNQPQHF. The CDR3, as DNA: TGTGCCAGCAGCCCCAGAGGGTGGAATCAGCCCCAGCATTTT.